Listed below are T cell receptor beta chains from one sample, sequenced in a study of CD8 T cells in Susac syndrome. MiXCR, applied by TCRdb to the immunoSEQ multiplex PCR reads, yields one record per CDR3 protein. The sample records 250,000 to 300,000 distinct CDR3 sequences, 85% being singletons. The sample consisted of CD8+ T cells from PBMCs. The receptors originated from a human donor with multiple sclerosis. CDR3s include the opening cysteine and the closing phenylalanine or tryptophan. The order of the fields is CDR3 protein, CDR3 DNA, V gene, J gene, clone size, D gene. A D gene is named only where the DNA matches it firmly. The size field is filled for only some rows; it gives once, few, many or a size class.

CDR3aa: CASSIRGLAGGYNEQFF
CDR3nt: TGTGCCAGTAGTATAAGAGGGCTAGCGGGAGGCTACAATGAGCAGTTCTTC
v_gene: TRBV19
j_gene: TRBJ2-1
abundance: NA
d_gene: TRBD2

CDR3aa: CASSEDRGNQPQHF
CDR3nt: TGTGCCAGCAGCGAGGACAGGGGCAATCAGCCCCAGCATTTT
v_gene: TRBV6-2/TRBV6-3
j_gene: TRBJ1-5
abundance: NA
d_gene: TRBD1

CDR3aa: CASRIAGFGRHAEQFF
CDR3nt: TGTGCCAGTAGGATCGCAGGGTTTGGTCGGCACGCTGAGCAGTTCTTC
v_gene: TRBV19
j_gene: TRBJ2-1
abundance: NA
d_gene: NA

CDR3aa: CASSPSQGGSYNEQFF
CDR3nt: TGTGCCAGCAGTCCCTCGCAGGGAGGATCCTACAATGAGCAGTTCTTC
v_gene: TRBV12-3/TRBV12-4
j_gene: TRBJ2-1
abundance: NA
d_gene: NA

CDR3aa: CASSTVGTFEPQHF
CDR3nt: TGTGCCAGTAGTACCGTGGGGACTTTCGAGCCCCAGCATTTT
v_gene: TRBV19
j_gene: TRBJ1-5
abundance: NA
d_gene: NA

CDR3aa: CASSLGPTEAFF
CDR3nt: TGTGCCAGCAGTTTAGGGCCCACTGAAGCTTTCTTT
v_gene: TRBV12-3/TRBV12-4
j_gene: TRBJ1-1
abundance: few
d_gene: NA

CDR3aa: CASSYSGGAEAFF
CDR3nt: TGTGCCAGCAGTTACTCAGGGGGGGCTGAAGCTTTCTTT
v_gene: TRBV6-5
j_gene: TRBJ1-1
abundance: NA
d_gene: NA

CDR3aa: CASSYVAGELFF
CDR3nt: TGTGCCAGCAGTTACGTGGCCGGGGAGCTGTTTTTT
v_gene: TRBV6-5
j_gene: TRBJ2-2
abundance: NA
d_gene: NA

CDR3aa: CASVGAARLVANVLTF
CDR3nt: TGTGCCAGCGTCGGTGCAGCGCGGTTAGTGGCCAACGTCCTGACTTTC
v_gene: TRBV12-3/TRBV12-4
j_gene: TRBJ2-6
abundance: NA
d_gene: NA

CDR3aa: CASSQERVGNQPQHF
CDR3nt: TGCGCCAGCAGCCAAGAGAGGGTTGGCAATCAGCCCCAGCATTTT
v_gene: TRBV4-3
j_gene: TRBJ1-5
abundance: NA
d_gene: NA

CDR3aa: CASSQDNLGRSTDTQYF
CDR3nt: TGTGCCAGCAGCCAAGATAATCTGGGGCGGAGCACAGATACGCAGTATTTT
v_gene: TRBV3-1
j_gene: TRBJ2-3
abundance: once
d_gene: NA

CDR3aa: CASSASGRDNNEQFF
CDR3nt: TGTGCCAGCAGCGCTAGCGGGAGGGACAACAATGAGCAGTTCTTC
v_gene: TRBV7-9
j_gene: TRBJ2-1
abundance: NA
d_gene: TRBD2

CDR3aa: CASSARDYNEQFF
CDR3nt: TGTGCCAGTAGTGCCCGGGACTACAATGAGCAGTTCTTC
v_gene: TRBV19
j_gene: TRBJ2-1
abundance: NA
d_gene: NA

CDR3aa: CASSEWPSGLQETQYF
CDR3nt: TGTGCCAGCAGTGAATGGCCTAGCGGACTTCAAGAGACCCAGTACTTC
v_gene: TRBV2
j_gene: TRBJ2-5
abundance: NA
d_gene: TRBD2

CDR3aa: CASPRGQGYGYTF
CDR3nt: TGTGCCAGCCCTAGAGGGCAGGGCTATGGCTACACCTTC
v_gene: TRBV27
j_gene: TRBJ1-2
abundance: NA
d_gene: NA